This T cell receptor beta chain was sequenced for a study of T cell repertoires in cytomegalovirus infection. As to this clonotype: The antigen remains undetermined.

V lost 4 bases, J lost 4 bases, and 9 bases stayed unmatched. CDR1 LNHDA and CDR2 SQIVND come from the germline V gene (reference sequence). This CDR3 region has 17 residues. TCRdb re-called the reads through MiXCR, storing one row per CDR3 protein. This sample carries a few hundred thousand distinct CDR3 sequences, 22% of them seen once, and the ten largest clones take approximately 19%. This chain uses TRBV19 with TRBJ2-3, with TRBD2 matching over 12 bases. The sequenced sample was cultured PBMCs, obtained from culture after CMV antigen stimulation. The TCR was taken from a human donor in good health (CMV status not recorded). Some clones in this sample may be carry-over from other donors' samples. The CDR3 DNA reads as TGTGCCAGTAGTAATGGGAGACTAGCGGGAGTAGCAGATACGCAGTATTTT. Its translation: CASSNGRLAGVADTQYF.